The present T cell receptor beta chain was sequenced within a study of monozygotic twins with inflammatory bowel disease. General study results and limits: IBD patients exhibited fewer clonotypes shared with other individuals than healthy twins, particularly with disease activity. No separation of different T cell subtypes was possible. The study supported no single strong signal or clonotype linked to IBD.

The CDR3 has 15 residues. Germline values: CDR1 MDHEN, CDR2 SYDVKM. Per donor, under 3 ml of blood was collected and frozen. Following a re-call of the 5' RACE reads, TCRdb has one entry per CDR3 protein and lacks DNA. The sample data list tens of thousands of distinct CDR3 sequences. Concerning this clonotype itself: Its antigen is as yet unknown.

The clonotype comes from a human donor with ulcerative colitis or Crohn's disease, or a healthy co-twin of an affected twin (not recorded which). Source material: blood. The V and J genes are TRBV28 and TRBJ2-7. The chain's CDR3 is CASSSAEGYGNEQYF. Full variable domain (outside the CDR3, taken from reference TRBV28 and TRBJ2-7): DVKVTQSSRYLVKRTGEKVFLECVQDMDHENMFWYRQDPGLGLRLIYFSYDVKMKEKGDIPEGYSVSREKKERFSLILESASTNQTSMYLCASSSAEGYGNEQYFGPGTRLTVT.